The 27 T cell receptor beta chains given below trace back to one sample, sequenced in a study of blood T cells in healthy people across ages. The authors ran a second PCR of about 7 to 12 cycles using a sample-barcoded 5' primer and a J-beta primer mix. MiXCR, applied by TCRdb to the 5' RACE reads, yields one record per CDR3 protein. Altogether over 600,000 distinct CDR3 sequences are present, roughly 46% being singletons, with the ten largest covering over 15%. The specimen was blood. The receptor set was obtained from a man older than 75 in good health.

The gene calls are TRBV29-1 and TRBJ1-1; 7 bases match TRBD1. The CDR3 spans 13 residues. Per germline, CDR1 SQVTM and CDR2 ANQGSEA. V shed 7 bases and J 3 bases; nucleotides not matched to a gene: 8. The DNA of the CDR3 is TGCAGCGGGGCCCAGGGGGACGACACTGAAGCTTTCTTT. Protein sequence: CSGAQGDDTEAFF.

This clonotype was detected only a few times. The chain recombines TRBV6-1 with TRBJ2-7, with a possible D match to TRBD1 (5 bases). The V end lost 6 bases, the J end lost 3 bases, and 18 bases lay between the germline ends. The germline V gene encodes CDR1 MNHNS and CDR2 SASEGT. This CDR3 has 15 amino acids. The DNA of the CDR3 is TGTGCCAGCAGGGAGAGTTACTTAGGACACTACGAGCAGTACTTC. Its protein product is CASRESYLGHYEQYF.

This clonotype was counted ten times or more. V and J are TRBV12-3 or TRBV12-4 and TRBJ1-2, with 8 bases that match TRBD1. CDR3 length equals 13 residues. The V gene end was trimmed by 4 bases and the J gene end by 5 bases; junction bases not matched to a gene: 3. CDR3 loop: CASSSRTGYGYTF. CDR3 nucleotide sequence: TGTGCCAGCAGTTCGAGGACAGGGTATGGCTACACCTTC.

This clonotype was recorded a few times. The chain employs TRBV7-8 and TRBJ2-1; 12 bases agree with TRBD2. V lost 1 base and J lost 7; bases outside the gene matches: 5. The germline V gene encodes CDR1 SGHVS and CDR2 FQNEAQ. This CDR3 comprises 16 residues. The CDR3 coding sequence is TGTGCCAGCAGCTTAGGGGCTAGCGGGAGGGGTAATGAGCAGTTCTTC. It encodes CASSLGASGRGNEQFF.

The rearrangement joins TRBV20-1 to TRBJ2-5; 8 bases align to TRBD2. Germline lookup yields CDR1 DFQATT and CDR2 SNEGSKA (reference sequence). The CDR3 consists of 15 residues. J gave up 5 bases and V 3 bases, and 11 bases lay outside the gene matches. The CDR3 loop is CSASHGRDGSETQYF. The CDR3, as DNA: TGCAGTGCTAGTCACGGGAGGGACGGGAGTGAGACCCAGTACTTC.

In this sample, this clonotype turned up a few times. The V call is TRBV6-6, the J call TRBJ2-7, with 12 nucleotides matching TRBD2. V shed 5 bases and J 0 bases; nucleotides not matched to a gene: 2. Germline V CDR1 and CDR2: MNHNY, SVGAGI (reference sequence). CDR3 length: 15 amino acids. CDR3 loop: CASSLAGGSSYEQYF. CDR3 nucleotides: TGTGCCAGCAGTCTAGCGGGAGGGAGCTCCTACGAGCAGTACTTC.

Concerning this clonotype itself: The junction and the germline gene differ at one end; a read error may be behind it. This chain connects TRBV30 to TRBJ2-5; perhaps TRBD2 as D (5 bases). From germline, CDR1 is GTSNPN and CDR2 SVGIG (reference sequence). This CDR3 has 11 residues. The CDR3 DNA is TGTGCCGGGAGAAGGACAGAGACCCAGTACTTC. Its protein is CAGRRTETQYF.

The chain carries TRBV20-1 and TRBJ2-7, with D uncertain. Trimming shortened V by 5 bases and J by 2 bases, and 16 bases separated the two germline ends. From germline, CDR1 is DFQATT and CDR2 SNEGSKA (reference sequence). The CDR3 sequence is 14 residues long. The CDR3 region has the DNA TGCAGTGCTGCTCAAGTGCCAGCGACCTACGAGCAGTACTTC. It codes for CSAAQVPATYEQYF.

As for this clonotype: The junction does not match germline at one end; this may be a read error. The chain carries TRBV10-3 and TRBJ2-1, with 10 bases matching TRBD1. This CDR3 has 16 residues. The germline V gene encodes CDR1 ENHRY and CDR2 SYGVKD. CDR3 DNA: TGTGCCATCGGTGACCCGACAGGGGGCCCCTACAATGAGCAGTTCTTC. Translating it yields CAIGDPTGGPYNEQFF.

Concerning this clonotype: A single base separates this from a much larger clone, so it may be a read error. The V gene is TRBV7-3, the J gene TRBJ2-1; TRBD2 agrees at 9 bases. CDR3 length: 15 residues. The germline V gene has CDR1 SGHTA and CDR2 FQGTGA. The junction had 14 bases not matched to a gene; V was cut back by 4 bases and J by 13 bases. CDR3 in DNA: TGTGCCAGCAGCTCGTTAGCGGGGGCCCAAGAGACCCAGTTCTTC. Its protein is CASSSLAGAQETQFF.

A remark on this clonotype: Being one base from a much bigger clone, this may be a read error. The V gene is TRBV7-2, the J gene TRBJ2-5, with TRBD2 identical over 12 bases. The tail of the sequence fits TRBJ2-4 better, so the J call may be wrong. The CDR3 consists of 19 residues. The germline V gene has CDR1 SGHTA and CDR2 FQGNSA. The CDR3 nucleotides are TGTGCCAGCAGCTTAGTAACTAGCGGGAGGACCGTAAGCAAAAACATTCAGTACTTC. It is translated as CASSLVTSGRTVSKNIQYF.

The V gene is TRBV3-1, the J gene TRBJ2-1; D is possibly TRBD2 (7 bases). Trimming removed 1 base from V and 7 bases from J, with 23 bases in between. The germline V gene encodes CDR1 LGHDT and CDR2 YNNKEL (reference sequence). The CDR3 contains 18 residues. CDR3 sequence reads: CASSQAGARTAGANEQFF. Written as DNA, the CDR3 is TGTGCCAGCAGCCAAGCGGGGGCGAGAACGGCGGGAGCAAATGAGCAGTTCTTC.

Comment on this clonotype: A much larger clone differs from this one at a single base, so this may be a read error. This chain links TRBV30 with TRBJ2-7; the D gene is possibly TRBD1 (5 bases). The assigned J gene may be wrong: the sequence end matches TRBJ2-5 better. The CDR3 spans 15 residues. From germline, CDR1 is GTSNPN and CDR2 SVGIG (reference sequence). CDR3 in DNA: TGTGCCTGGAGTGTAGGTGGGCAGGGAACAGAGACCCAGTACTTC. It encodes CAWSVGGQGTETQYF.

This clonotype was seen ten or more times. The CDR3 sequence is CASSLVLAANYEQYF. The CDR3 DNA sequence: TGTGCCAGCAGCTTAGTACTAGCGGCTAACTACGAGCAGTACTTC. The chain carries TRBV7-2 and TRBJ2-7, with 8 bases lining up with TRBD2. From germline, CDR1 is SGHTA and CDR2 FQGNSA. The CDR3 covers 15 residues. V shed 1 base, J shed 3 bases, and the junction held 5 bases outside the gene matches.

The chain recombines TRBV20-1 with TRBJ2-5, with 7 bases that match TRBD1. V lost 6 bases to trimming and J lost 1 base; unmatched junction nucleotides: 8. Germline V lookup: CDR1 DFQATT, CDR2 SNEGSKA (reference sequence). The CDR3 extends over 14 amino acids. The CDR3 spells CSAPDRVAQETQYF. The DNA of the CDR3 is TGCAGTGCACCTGACAGGGTGGCCCAAGAGACCCAGTACTTC.

This clonotype was counted only a few times. The chain carries TRBV6-2 or TRBV6-3 and TRBJ2-6; the D gene is possibly TRBD1 (5 bases). The CDR3 has 16 amino acids. The V end lost 6 bases, the J end lost 0 bases, and 12 bases lay between the germline ends. Looked up from germline, CDR1 is MNHEY and CDR2 is SVGEGT. The CDR3 DNA reads as TGTGCCAGCAGAAATCAGGGAAGCTCTGGGGCCAACGTCCTGACTTTC. Translated: CASRNQGSSGANVLTF.

This clonotype turned up a few times. The chain links TRBV4-1 to TRBJ2-5, with D possibly being TRBD1 (6 bases). Germline V CDR1 and CDR2: MGHRA, YSYEKL. Trimming removed 1 base at V and 2 bases at J, with 8 bases between. This CDR3 has 14 residues. CDR3 sequence reads: CASSQGQAQETQYF. CDR3 nucleotides: TGCGCCAGCAGCCAAGGACAGGCGCAAGAGACCCAGTACTTC.

The chain is built from TRBV27 and TRBJ2-3; no firm D call. There are 15 residues in the CDR3. CDR1 and CDR2 from the germline V gene are MNHEY and SMNVEV (reference sequence). The V and J ends lost 3 bases and 4 bases respectively, with 14 bases between them. The CDR3 DNA sequence: TGTGCCAGCAGTTTTAGCCCAGCCCGCGCAGATACGCAGTATTTT. Translating gives CASSFSPARADTQYF.

The CDR3 region is CASSFTSGSRYNEQFF. CDR3 bases: TGTGCCAGCAGTTTCACTAGCGGGAGTCGATACAATGAGCAGTTCTTC. The chain employs TRBV28 and TRBJ2-1; 11 bases match TRBD2. Germline trimming cut 3 bases from V and 4 bases from J; bases unmatched to any gene: 5. Germline V gene lookup returns CDR1 MDHEN and CDR2 SYDVKM. This CDR3 comprises 16 residues.

This sequence joins TRBV11-2 and TRBJ2-5; D is possibly TRBD1 (5 bases). The CDR3 is 14 residues long. V shed 5 bases and J shed 1 base, with 11 bases lying between them. Germline CDR1 is SGHAT and CDR2 is FQNNGV. CDR3 loop: CASSHGHIQETQYF. Here the CDR3 DNA reads TGTGCCAGCAGCCACGGACACATCCAAGAGACCCAGTACTTC.

CDR3 nucleotide sequence: TGCAGTGCTGGACAGGGTGGTAGGGAGACCCAGTACTTC. Translating gives CSAGQGGRETQYF. The chain couples TRBV20-1 to TRBJ2-5; TRBD1 matches 8 bases. CDR3 length: 13 residues. J was trimmed by 5 bases and V by 5 bases; bases with no gene match: 7. Germline V gene lookup returns CDR1 DFQATT and CDR2 SNEGSKA (reference sequence).

This clonotype has only a few counts. CDR3 DNA: TGTGCCAGCAGTTCCGGACACGTGGGAACAAATATAGAAGCTTTCTTT. The encoded protein is CASSSGHVGTNIEAFF. The V gene is TRBV6-5, the J gene TRBJ1-1; D is possibly TRBD1 (5 bases). Looked up from germline, CDR1 is MNHEY and CDR2 is SVGAGI. The germline V and J ends were trimmed by 4 bases and 8 bases, with 23 bases remaining between them. There are 16 residues in the CDR3.

This clonotype has only one observation. V usage is TRBV28 and J usage is TRBJ2-3; TRBD1 matches 7 bases. CDR3 length equals 16 residues. J gave up 8 bases and V 8 bases, and 19 bases lay outside the gene matches. Germline V gives CDR1 MDHEN, CDR2 SYDVKM. CDR3 region: CASPPSGTEPPGTQYF. The CDR3 DNA sequence: TGTGCCAGCCCCCCATCCGGGACAGAGCCCCCGGGTACGCAGTATTTT.

This clonotype was counted ten times or more. V and J are TRBV7-3 and TRBJ2-1, with TRBD2 matching over 9 bases. V was pared by 7 bases and J by 1 base, with 5 bases of the junction left unmatched. The length of the CDR3 is 15 residues. From germline, CDR1 is SGHTA and CDR2 FQGTGA. DNA of the CDR3: TGTGCCAGCACCTTGACTAGCGGTTCCTACAATGAGCAGTTCTTC. Protein sequence: CASTLTSGSYNEQFF.

V is TRBV7-2 and J is TRBJ2-5, with TRBD2 matching over 8 bases. The CDR3 runs 13 residues. In germline, CDR1 is SGHTA, CDR2 FQGNSA. With 5 bases clipped from V and 13 bases from J, the junction kept 12 bases outside the gene matches. The CDR3 DNA reads as TGTGCCAGCAGCAAAAACGGGGGGACTAGTAGGTACTTC. Translated: CASSKNGGTSRYF.

The rearrangement uses TRBV12-3 or TRBV12-4 and TRBJ2-5; D is possibly TRBD1 (5 bases). The V end lost 5 bases, the J end lost 2 bases, and 15 bases lay between the germline ends. The CDR3 is 15 residues long. The CDR3 coding sequence is TGTGCCAGCAGTCCTCAGGGTAGTGTGCAAGAGACCCAGTACTTC. It translates to CASSPQGSVQETQYF.

The rearrangement joins TRBV11-2 to TRBJ2-1; weak D call: TRBD2 (6 bases). Germline CDR1 is SGHAT and CDR2 is FQNNGV. This CDR3 contains 17 residues. V lost 0 bases, J lost 0 bases, and 12 bases lay in between. The CDR3 nucleotides read TGTGCCAGCAGCTTAGATCTGGAGGGGAGCTCCTACAATGAGCAGTTCTTC. This encodes CASSLDLEGSSYNEQFF.